The clone carrying this TCR beta chain has just a few counts. Its antigen is as yet unknown. The data are from a study of T cells in Graves' hyperthyroidism and ophthalmopathy. Study-wide results and limits: Researchers found most expanded thyroid clonotypes above 0.001 in blood as well.

V gave up 4 bases and J gave up 5 bases, with 5 bases separating them. The CDR3 is 11 amino acids. Germline assignment: CDR1 SNHLY and CDR2 FYNNEI. No progression to ophthalmopathy during 18 months of follow-up defined stable disease. Not enrolled were patients with uncontrolled infection, other autoimmune disease, pregnancy or lactation. The diagnostic basis comprised clinical symptoms, serum thyroxine and TRAb, thyroid ultrasound and orbital computed tomography. Regions amplified from RNA transcripts were the TCR beta CDR3 regions. The HTBI primer set served for first-round RT-PCR of the TCR CDR3. TCRdb re-derived calls from the multiplex PCR reads in MiXCR, one entry per CDR3 protein. The sample has some 550,000 distinct CDR3 sequences, under 25% seen once.

The TCR originated in a man aged 18-30 years with Graves' hyperthyroidism. The chain employs TRBV2 and TRBJ1-1; the D is unclear. Input material: blood. The CDR3 DNA reads as TGTGCCAGCAGTGCGGCGACTGAAGCTTTCTTT. Protein: CASSAATEAFF.